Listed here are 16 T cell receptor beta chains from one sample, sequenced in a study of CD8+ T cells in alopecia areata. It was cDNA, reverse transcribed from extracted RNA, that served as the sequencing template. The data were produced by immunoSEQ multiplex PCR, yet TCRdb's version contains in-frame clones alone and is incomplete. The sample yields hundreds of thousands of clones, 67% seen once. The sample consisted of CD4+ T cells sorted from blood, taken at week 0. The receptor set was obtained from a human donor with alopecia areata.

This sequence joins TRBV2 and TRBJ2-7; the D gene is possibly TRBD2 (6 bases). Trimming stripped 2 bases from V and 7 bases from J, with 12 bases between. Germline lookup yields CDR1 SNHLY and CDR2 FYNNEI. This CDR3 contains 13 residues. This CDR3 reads CASSELTSTEQYF. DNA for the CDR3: TGTGCCAGCAGTGAATTGACTAGTACTGAGCAGTACTTC.

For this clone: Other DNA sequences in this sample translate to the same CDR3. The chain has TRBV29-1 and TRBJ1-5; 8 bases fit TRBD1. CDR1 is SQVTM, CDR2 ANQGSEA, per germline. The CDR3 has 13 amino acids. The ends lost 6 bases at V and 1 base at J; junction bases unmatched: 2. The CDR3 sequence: CSVAGGSNQPQHF. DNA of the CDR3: TGCAGCGTCGCAGGGGGCAGCAATCAGCCCCAGCATTTT.

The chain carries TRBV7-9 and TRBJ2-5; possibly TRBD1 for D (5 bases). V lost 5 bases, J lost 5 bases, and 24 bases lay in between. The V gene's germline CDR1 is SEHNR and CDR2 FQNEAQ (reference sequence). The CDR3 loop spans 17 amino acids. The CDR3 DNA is TGTGCCAGCAGCCCTCCAACCCGGCACAGGTATGCGGAGACCCAGTACTTC. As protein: CASSPPTRHRYAETQYF.

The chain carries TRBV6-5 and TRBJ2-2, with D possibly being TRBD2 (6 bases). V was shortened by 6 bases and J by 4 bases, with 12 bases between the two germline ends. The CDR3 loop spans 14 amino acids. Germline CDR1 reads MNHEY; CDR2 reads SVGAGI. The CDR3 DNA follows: TGTGCCAGCAGGGCGGGGTTACTCACCGGGGAGCTGTTTTTT. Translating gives CASRAGLLTGELFF.

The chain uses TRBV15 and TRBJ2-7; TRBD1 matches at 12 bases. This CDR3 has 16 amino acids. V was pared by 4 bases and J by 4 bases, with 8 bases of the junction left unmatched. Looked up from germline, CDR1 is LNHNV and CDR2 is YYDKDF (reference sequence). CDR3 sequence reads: CATSIGGQGAAYEQYF. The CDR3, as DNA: TGTGCCACCAGCATAGGGGGACAGGGGGCAGCTTACGAGCAGTACTTC.

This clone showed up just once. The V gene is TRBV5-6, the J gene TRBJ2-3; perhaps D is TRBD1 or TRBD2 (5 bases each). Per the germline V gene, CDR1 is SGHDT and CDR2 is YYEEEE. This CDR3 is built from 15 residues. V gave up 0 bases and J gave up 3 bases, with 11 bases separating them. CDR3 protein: CASSLVGALTDTQYF. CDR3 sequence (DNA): TGTGCCAGCAGCTTGGTCGGGGCGCTAACAGATACGCAGTATTTT.

In DNA form, the CDR3 reads TGTGCCTGGAGTGTACGGGTCGGGTTGAACACTGAAGCTTTCTTT. Residues: CAWSVRVGLNTEAFF. The V gene is TRBV30, the J gene TRBJ1-1, with D unclear. Germline V CDR1 and CDR2: GTSNPN, SVGIG (reference sequence). The CDR3 runs to 15 residues. V was clipped by 0 bases and J by 0 bases, with 11 bases between them.

The CDR3 sequence is CAWSEGLLGYGYTF. CDR3 nucleotide sequence: TGTGCCTGGAGCGAGGGCCTGCTGGGGTATGGCTACACCTTC. This sequence joins TRBV30 and TRBJ1-2, with no clear D. CDR1 GTSNPN and CDR2 SVGIG come from the germline V gene (reference sequence). V lost 3 bases to trimming and J lost 5 bases, with 16 bases between them. CDR3 length equals 14 residues.

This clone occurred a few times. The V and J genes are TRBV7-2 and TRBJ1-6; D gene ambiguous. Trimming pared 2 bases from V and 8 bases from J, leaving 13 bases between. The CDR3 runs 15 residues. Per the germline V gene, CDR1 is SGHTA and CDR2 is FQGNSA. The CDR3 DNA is TGTGCCAGCAGCTTATGGAGCTCAACCCATTCACCCCTCCACTTT. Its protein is CASSLWSSTHSPLHF.

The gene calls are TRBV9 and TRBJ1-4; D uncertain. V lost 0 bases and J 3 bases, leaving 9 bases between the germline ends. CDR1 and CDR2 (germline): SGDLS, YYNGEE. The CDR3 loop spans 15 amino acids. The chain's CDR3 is CASSVGGPPNEKLFF. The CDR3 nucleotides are TGTGCCAGCAGCGTAGGAGGGCCGCCTAATGAAAAACTGTTTTTT.

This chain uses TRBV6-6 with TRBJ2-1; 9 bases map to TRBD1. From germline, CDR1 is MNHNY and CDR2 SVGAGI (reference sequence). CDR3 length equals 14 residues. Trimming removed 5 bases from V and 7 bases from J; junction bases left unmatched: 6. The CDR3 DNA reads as TGTGCCAGCAGTAAACAGGGGGCCGGGAATGAGCAGTTCTTC. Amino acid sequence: CASSKQGAGNEQFF.

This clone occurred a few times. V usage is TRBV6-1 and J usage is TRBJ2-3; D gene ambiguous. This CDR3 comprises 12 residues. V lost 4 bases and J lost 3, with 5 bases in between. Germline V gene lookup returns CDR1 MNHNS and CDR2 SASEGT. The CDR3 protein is CASSAETDTQYF. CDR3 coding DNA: TGTGCCAGCAGTGCCGAGACAGATACGCAGTATTTT.

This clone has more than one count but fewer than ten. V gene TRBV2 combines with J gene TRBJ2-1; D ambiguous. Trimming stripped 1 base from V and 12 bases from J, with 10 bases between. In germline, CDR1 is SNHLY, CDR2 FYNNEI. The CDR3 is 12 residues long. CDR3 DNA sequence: TGTGCCAGCAGTGAAGACCTTCAGGCGCAGTTCTTC. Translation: CASSEDLQAQFF. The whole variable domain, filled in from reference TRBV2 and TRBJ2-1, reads EPEVTQTPSHQVTQMGQEVILRCVPISNHLYFYWYRQILGQKVEFLVSFYNNEISEKSEIFDDQFSVERPDGSNFTLKIRSTKLEDSAMYFCASSEDLQAQFFGPGTRLTVL.

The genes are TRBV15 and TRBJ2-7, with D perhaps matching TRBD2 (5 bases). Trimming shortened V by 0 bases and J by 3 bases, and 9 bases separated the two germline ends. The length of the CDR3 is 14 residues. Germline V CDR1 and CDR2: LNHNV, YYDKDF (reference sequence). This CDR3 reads CATSRDNGVYEQYF. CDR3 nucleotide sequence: TGTGCCACCAGCAGAGATAACGGGGTCTACGAGCAGTACTTC.

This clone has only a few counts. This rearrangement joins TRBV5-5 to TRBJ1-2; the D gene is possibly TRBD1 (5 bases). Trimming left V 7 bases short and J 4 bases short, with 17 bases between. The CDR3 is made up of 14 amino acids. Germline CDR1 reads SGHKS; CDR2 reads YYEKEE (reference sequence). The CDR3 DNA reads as TGTGCCAGCGGGGAGACAGTTACCATCTATGGCTACACCTTC. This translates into CASGETVTIYGYTF.

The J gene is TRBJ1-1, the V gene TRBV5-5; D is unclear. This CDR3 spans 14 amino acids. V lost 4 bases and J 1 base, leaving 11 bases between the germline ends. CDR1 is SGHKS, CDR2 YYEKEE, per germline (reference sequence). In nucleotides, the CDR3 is TGTGCCAGCAGCCTGGCCAGGCCGAACACTGAAGCTTTCTTT. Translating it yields CASSLARPNTEAFF.